Here is one T cell receptor (beta chain) with its context. What it binds is unknown. The data derive from a study of cytotoxic CD8 clonotypes in ibrutinib-treated CLL. On the study more broadly: Patients: some 11 relapsed/refractory, roughly 16 treatment-naive, under 18 IGHV unmutated. The response samples were taken once patients had been treated for a median of about 12 months, range 6 to 36. The study's findings and limits: The study found baseline clonality above age-matched healthy donors, tracking circulating CD8+ T-cell counts.

TCRdb keeps only in-frame clones here, not all; method: immunoSEQ multiplex PCR. Of just over 35,000 clones in the sample, over 70% were seen once. Trimming took 4 bases from V and 3 from J; bases not matched to a gene: 6. The CDR3 is made up of 14 amino acids. Looked up from germline, CDR1 is LNHDA and CDR2 is SQIVND (reference sequence). This specimen consisted of PBMCs, obtained at disease progression, from a patient treated with ibrutinib. The rearrangement uses TRBV19 and TRBJ2-7, with 7 bases lining up with TRBD1. The sequence was obtained from a human donor with chronic lymphocytic leukemia. Here the CDR3 reads CASSTATGSYEQYF. DNA for the CDR3: TGTGCCAGTAGTACCGCGACAGGGAGCTACGAGCAGTACTTC. Combining the CDR3 with reference TRBV19 and TRBJ2-7 gives the whole variable domain DGGITQSPKYLFRKEGQNVTLSCEQNLNHDAMYWYRQDPGQGLRLIYYSQIVNDFQKGDIAEGYSVSREKKESFPLTVTSAQKNPTAFYLCASSTATGSYEQYFGPGTRLTVT.